This T cell receptor beta chain was identified during a study of identical twins. Study conclusions and caveats: The study drew conclusions from cross-sectional statistical analysis, not from following the same donors.

TCRdb re-called the 5' RACE reads with MiXCR, one entry per CDR3 protein. The sample has hundreds of thousands of distinct CDR3 sequences, 7.5% seen once. Concerning this clonotype itself: Its target is not known.

Deletions cut 1 base from V and 4 bases from J, with 8 bases between. The CDR3 has 14 amino acids. Germline CDR1 and CDR2: SGHAT and FQNNGV. The sample also formed part of further work on yellow fever vaccine responses in identical twins.

The chain carries TRBV11-2 and TRBJ2-1, with D uncertain. This clonotype originated in a woman between 18 and 29 years old in good health. The sample was CD8+ T cells sorted from blood. CDR3 nucleotides: TGTGCCAGCAGCTTAGGGGCGGATTACAATGAGCAGTTCTTC. It specifies CASSLGADYNEQFF.